This TCR beta chain was found in a study of cytomegalovirus exposure and HLA in healthy donors. This CDR3 has 15 amino acids. After removal of 4 bases from V and 4 bases from J, the junction contained 5 bases not matched to a gene. CDR1 and CDR2 from the germline V gene are SNHLY and FYNNEI. Primers included in the PCR were 60 Vbeta and 13 Jbeta primers. Some clones are missing from TCRdb's copy, which holds only in-frame ones; the method was immunoSEQ multiplex PCR. Of under 200,000 clones in the sample, 75% to 90% were seen once. This receptor was taken from a woman aged 25 to 39 in good health and CMV-seronegative. The V call is TRBV2, the J call TRBJ1-1, with 11 bases that match TRBD1. The sequenced sample was PBMCs. CDR3 bases: TGTGCCAGCAGTGGGACAGGGGGCCTAGTCACTGAAGCTTTCTTT. It codes for CASSGTGGLVTEAFF. Drawing the rest from reference TRBV2 and TRBJ1-1, the complete variable domain is EPEVTQTPSHQVTQMGQEVILRCVPISNHLYFYWYRQILGQKVEFLVSFYNNEISEKSEIFDDQFSVERPDGSNFTLKIRSTKLEDSAMYFCASSGTGGLVTEAFFGQGTRLTVV.